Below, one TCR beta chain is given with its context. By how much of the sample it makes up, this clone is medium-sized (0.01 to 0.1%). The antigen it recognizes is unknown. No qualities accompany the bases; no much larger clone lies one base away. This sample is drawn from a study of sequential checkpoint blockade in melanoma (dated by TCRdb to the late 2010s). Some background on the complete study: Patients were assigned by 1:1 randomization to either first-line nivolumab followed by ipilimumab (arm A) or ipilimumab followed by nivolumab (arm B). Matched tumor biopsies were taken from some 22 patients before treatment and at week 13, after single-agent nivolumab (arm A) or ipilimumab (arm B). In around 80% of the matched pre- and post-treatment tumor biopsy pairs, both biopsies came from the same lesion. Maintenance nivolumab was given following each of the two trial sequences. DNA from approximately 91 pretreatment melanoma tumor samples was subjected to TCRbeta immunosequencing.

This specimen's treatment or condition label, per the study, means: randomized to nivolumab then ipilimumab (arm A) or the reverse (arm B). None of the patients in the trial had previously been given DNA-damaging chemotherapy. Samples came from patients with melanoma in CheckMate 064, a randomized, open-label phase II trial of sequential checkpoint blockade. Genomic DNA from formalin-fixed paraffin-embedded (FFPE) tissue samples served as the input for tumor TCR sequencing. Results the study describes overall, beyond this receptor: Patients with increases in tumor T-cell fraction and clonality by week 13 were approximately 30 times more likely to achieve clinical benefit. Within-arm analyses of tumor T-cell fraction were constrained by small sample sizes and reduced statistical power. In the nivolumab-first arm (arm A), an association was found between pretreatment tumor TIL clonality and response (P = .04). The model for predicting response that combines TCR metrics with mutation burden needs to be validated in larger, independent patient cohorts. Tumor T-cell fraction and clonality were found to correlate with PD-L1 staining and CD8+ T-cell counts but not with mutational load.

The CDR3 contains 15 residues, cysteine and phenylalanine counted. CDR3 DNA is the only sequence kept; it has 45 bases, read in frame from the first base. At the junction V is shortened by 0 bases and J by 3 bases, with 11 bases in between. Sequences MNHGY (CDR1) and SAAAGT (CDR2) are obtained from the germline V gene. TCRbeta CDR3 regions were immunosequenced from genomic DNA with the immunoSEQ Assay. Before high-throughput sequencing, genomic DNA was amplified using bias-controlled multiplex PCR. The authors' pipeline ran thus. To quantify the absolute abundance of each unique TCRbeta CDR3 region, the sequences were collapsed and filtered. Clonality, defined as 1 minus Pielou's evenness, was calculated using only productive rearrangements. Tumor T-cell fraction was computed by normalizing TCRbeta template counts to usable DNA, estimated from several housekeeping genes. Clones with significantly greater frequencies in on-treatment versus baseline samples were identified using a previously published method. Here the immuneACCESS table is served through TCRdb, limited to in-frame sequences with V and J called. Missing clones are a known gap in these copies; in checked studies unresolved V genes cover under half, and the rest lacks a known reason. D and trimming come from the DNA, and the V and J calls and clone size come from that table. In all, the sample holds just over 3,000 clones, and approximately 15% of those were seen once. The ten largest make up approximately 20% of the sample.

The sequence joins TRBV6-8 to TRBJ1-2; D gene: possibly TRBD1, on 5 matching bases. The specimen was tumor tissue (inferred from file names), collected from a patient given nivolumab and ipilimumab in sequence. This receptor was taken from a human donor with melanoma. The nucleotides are TGTGCCAGCAGTTACTCCCCAGGGAGCTACTATGGCTACACCTTC. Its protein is CASSYSPGSYYGYTF.